These 13 T cell receptor beta chains share one sample of origin, sequenced in a study of blood T cell repertoires in COVID-19. This table comes from immunoSEQ multiplex PCR, and its TCRdb copy is limited to in-frame clones, with some not included. The sample yields some 200,000 clones, roughly 79% seen once. Sequenced: peripheral blood. These receptors all come from a woman between 40 and 55 years old with COVID-19, enrolled during active disease.

For this clone: Additional DNA sequences in this sample encode the identical CDR3. The chain links TRBV28 to TRBJ1-1; 7 positions match TRBD1. Germline trimming cut 3 bases from V and 0 bases from J; bases unmatched to any gene: 1. CDR3 length: 14 amino acids. CDR1 is MDHEN, CDR2 SYDVKM, per germline. This chain's CDR3 is CASSLTGLNTEAFF. DNA of the CDR3: TGTGCCAGCAGTTTGACAGGGTTGAACACTGAAGCTTTCTTT.

This chain connects TRBV19 to TRBJ2-2, with 10 nucleotides matching TRBD2. The CDR3 length is 18 residues. Germline CDR1 is LNHDA and CDR2 is SQIVND (reference sequence). V lost 9 bases to trimming and J lost 3 bases; unmatched junction nucleotides: 16. The chain's CDR3 is CASTKPPLAGFYTGELFF. CDR3 in DNA: TGTGCCAGCACCAAACCCCCACTAGCGGGGTTTTACACCGGGGAGCTGTTTTTT.

The chain employs TRBV19 and TRBJ2-6, with a possible D match to TRBD2 (5 bases). The CDR3 extends over 15 amino acids. The germline CDR1 and CDR2 sequences are LNHDA and SQIVND (reference sequence). V was pared by 5 bases and J by 2 bases, with 10 bases between. The CDR3 spells CASSRRSAGANVLTF. CDR3 in DNA: TGTGCCAGTAGTCGGAGGTCGGCTGGGGCCAACGTCCTGACTTTC.

The table lists this clone with a count of one. The chain couples TRBV5-6 to TRBJ2-1; 13 bases line up with TRBD2. J gave up 7 bases and V 5 bases, and 9 bases lay outside the gene matches. Germline V lookup: CDR1 SGHDT, CDR2 YYEEEE. The CDR3 has 16 residues. The CDR3 loop is CASRKLAGGPGNEQFF. In DNA form, the CDR3 reads TGTGCCAGCAGGAAACTAGCGGGAGGGCCTGGAAATGAGCAGTTCTTC.

About this clone: Different DNA sequences within this sample yield the same CDR3. The J gene is TRBJ2-1, the V gene TRBV6-1; TRBD2 aligns across 8 bases. CDR1 MNHNS and CDR2 SASEGT come from the germline V gene. The CDR3 contains 15 residues. J was trimmed by 1 base and V by 3 bases; bases with no gene match: 2. CDR3 residues: CASSDTGGSYNEQFF. DNA of the CDR3: TGTGCCAGCAGTGATACGGGGGGGTCCTACAATGAGCAGTTCTTC.

This chain joins TRBV6-5 and TRBJ2-2; D not resolved. This CDR3 region has 14 residues. V shed 7 bases and J shed 0 bases, with 9 bases lying between them. CDR1 MNHEY and CDR2 SVGAGI come from the germline V gene. The CDR3: CASKLEANTGELFF. The CDR3 DNA follows: TGTGCCAGCAAATTAGAAGCGAACACCGGGGAGCTGTTTTTT.

The J gene is TRBJ2-1, the V gene TRBV5-1, with 10 bases fitting TRBD1. Per germline, CDR1 SGHRS and CDR2 YFSETQ. Trimming removed 4 bases from V and 7 bases from J; junction bases left unmatched: 5. The CDR3 consists of 14 residues. CDR3 loop: CASSPRDRGNEQFF. The CDR3 region has the DNA TGCGCCAGCAGCCCCCGGGACAGGGGTAATGAGCAGTTCTTC.

The chain recombines TRBV6-5 with TRBJ2-1, with D possibly being TRBD1 (6 bases). Trimming left V 2 bases short and J 6 bases short, with 11 bases between. CDR1 and CDR2 from the germline V gene are MNHEY and SVGAGI. The CDR3 covers 14 residues. In DNA form, the CDR3 reads TGTGCCAGCAGTTACAGTCAGGGGCGCAATGAGCAGTTCTTC. Its translation is CASSYSQGRNEQFF.

The chain employs TRBV13 and TRBJ2-3; 9 bases are a match to TRBD2. The CDR3 contains 15 residues. From germline, CDR1 is PRHDT and CDR2 FYEKMQ (reference sequence). V trimming: 4 bases; J trimming: 4 bases; junction bases outside the gene matches: 6. CDR3 loop: CASSSAGLAADTQYF. The CDR3 bases are TGTGCCAGCAGCTCAGCGGGACTAGCCGCAGATACGCAGTATTTT.

This clone has a handful of counts. The rearrangement links TRBV10-3 to TRBJ1-3; perhaps TRBD1 as D (5 bases). CDR1 and CDR2 from the germline V gene are ENHRY and SYGVKD. The germline V and J ends were trimmed by 0 bases and 2 bases, with 11 bases remaining between them. The CDR3 has 16 amino acids. CDR3 region: CAISESGGFAGNTIYF. DNA of the CDR3: TGTGCCATCAGTGAGTCTGGGGGGTTCGCTGGAAACACCATATATTTT.

This rearrangement joins TRBV7-8 to TRBJ1-1; perhaps TRBD1 as D (5 bases). CDR1 SGHVS and CDR2 FQNEAQ come from the germline V gene. This CDR3 has 18 residues. Trimming pared 2 bases from V and 0 bases from J, leaving 19 bases between. The CDR3: CASSLILRTGRMNTEAFF. The CDR3 DNA sequence: TGTGCCAGCAGCTTAATTTTGAGAACAGGAAGGATGAACACTGAAGCTTTCTTT.

The chain combines TRBV27 with TRBJ2-7, with TRBD1 as a possible D gene (5 bases). Germline lookup yields CDR1 MNHEY and CDR2 SMNVEV (reference sequence). CDR3 size: 12 residues. Between the trimmed V and J ends, which lost 6 bases and 7 bases, there was a span of 13 bases. The CDR3 spells CASRDTLGEQYV. CDR3 nucleotide sequence: TGTGCCAGCAGGGACACCTTAGGGGAGCAGTACGTC.

V is TRBV25-1 and J is TRBJ2-1, with 12 bases matching TRBD2. The CDR3 runs 16 residues. The trim removed 3 bases at V and 2 bases at J, leaving 2 bases unmatched. Germline CDR1 is MGHDK and CDR2 is SYGVNS. The DNA of the CDR3 is TGTGCCAGCAGTGATCCTAGCGGGAGGGCCTACAATGAGCAGTTCTTC. Amino acid sequence: CASSDPSGRAYNEQFF. The entire variable domain, with the rest obtained from reference TRBV25-1 and TRBJ2-1, is as follows: EADIYQTPRYLVIGTGKKITLECSQTMGHDKMYWYQQDPGMELHLIHYSYGVNSTEKGDLSSESTVSRIRTEHFPLTLESARPSHTSQYLCASSDPSGRAYNEQFFGPGTRLTVL.